Below are 17 T cell receptor beta chains sequenced from a single sample in a study of OX40 agonist ivuxolimab in advanced cancers. Method: immunoSEQ multiplex PCR; TCRdb's copy keeps in-frame clones and lacks some. The sample lists around 40,000 clones; about 90% were seen once. This sample comprised CD4+ or CD8+ T cells sorted from blood, obtained in a trial of the OX40 agonist ivuxolimab. The receptors were sampled from an adult with an advanced solid tumor such as melanoma, head and neck, liver or kidney cancer.

This sequence joins TRBV5-6 and TRBJ2-7; 7 positions agree with TRBD2. Germline V lookup: CDR1 SGHDT, CDR2 YYEEEE. V shed 1 base and J 2 bases; nucleotides not matched to a gene: 6. CDR3 size: 15 residues. DNA of the CDR3: TGTGCCAGCAGCTTGCTGGCGGGAGCGCCCTACGAGCAGTACGTC. This sequence encodes CASSLLAGAPYEQYV.

This clone was counted only a few times. The rearrangement uses TRBV7-9 and TRBJ1-2, with D possibly being TRBD1 (6 bases). Germline CDR1 and CDR2: SEHNR and FQNEAQ (reference sequence). Trimming cost V 0 bases and J 8 bases, with 7 bases left between them. The CDR3 is made up of 12 amino acids. The CDR3 sequence: CASSLAGGGYTF. Here the CDR3 DNA reads TGTGCCAGCAGCTTAGCCGGGGGCGGCTACACCTTC.

J is TRBJ1-2 and V is TRBV10-3, with D possibly TRBD1 on 5 matching bases. CDR3 size: 12 residues. V was clipped by 7 bases and J by 3 bases, with 9 bases between them. Germline V CDR1 and CDR2: ENHRY, SYGVKD. CDR3 protein: CAITTDDYGYTF. The CDR3 DNA sequence: TGTGCCATCACGACAGACGACTATGGCTACACCTTC.

The table lists this clone with a count of one. The CDR3 loop is CASSLAGLAADTQYF. The CDR3 region has the DNA TGTGCCAGCAGCTTGGCAGGACTAGCAGCAGATACGCAGTATTTT. The J gene is TRBJ2-3, the V gene TRBV5-4; TRBD2 matches at 8 bases. Per germline, CDR1 SGHNT and CDR2 YYREEE (reference sequence). V shed 0 bases, J shed 4 bases, and the junction held 4 bases outside the gene matches. This CDR3 has 15 amino acids.

This clone was detected a few times. The J gene is TRBJ2-2, the V gene TRBV11-1; TRBD1 matches 7 bases. Per the germline V gene, CDR1 is SGHAT and CDR2 is FQDESV (reference sequence). The J segment lost 4 bases and the V segment lost 7 bases, leaving 9 bases of the junction unmatched. The CDR3 has 15 amino acids. The CDR3 DNA reads TGTGCCAGCACCATCCTAGCAGGGGGCACCGGGGAGCTGTTTTTT. It encodes CASTILAGGTGELFF.

J is TRBJ2-7 and V is TRBV6-1; 9 bases are shared with TRBD2. V lost 2 bases, J lost 0 bases, and 5 bases stayed unmatched. Germline assignment: CDR1 MNHNS and CDR2 SASEGT. The CDR3 covers 16 residues. CDR3 in amino acids: CASSEYTSGPSYEQYV. CDR3 nucleotide sequence: TGTGCCAGCAGTGAATATACTAGCGGGCCCTCCTACGAGCAGTACGTC.

This clone was observed a few times. The rearrangement joins TRBV11-2 to TRBJ2-4; D gene unclear. CDR3 length: 15 residues. Trimming took 4 bases from V and 1 from J, leaving 11 bases between them. Germline CDR1 SGHAT, CDR2 FQNNGV. CDR3 in amino acids: CASSSSDLAKNIQYF. The CDR3 DNA sequence: TGTGCCAGCAGCTCATCGGACCTGGCCAAAAACATTCAGTACTTC.

Only one count was recorded for this clone. V usage is TRBV27 and J usage is TRBJ2-3; TRBD2 matches at 7 bases. The CDR3 is 16 amino acids. Unmatched junction bases numbered 10, after V lost 6 bases and J lost 1 base. Germline lookup yields CDR1 MNHEY and CDR2 SMNVEV (reference sequence). The CDR3 sequence is CASSPQEGGRTDTQYF. CDR3 sequence (DNA): TGTGCCAGCAGCCCCCAGGAGGGAGGGCGCACAGATACGCAGTATTTT.

The rearrangement links TRBV29-1 to TRBJ1-2; D may be TRBD1 (5 bases). The CDR3 contains 16 residues. CDR1 is SQVTM, CDR2 ANQGSEA, per germline. V gave up 6 bases and J gave up 4 bases, with 24 bases separating them. As DNA, the CDR3 is TGCAGCGTGGATAGAATCGGAAGGGGACCGGGCTATGGCTACACCTTC. This encodes CSVDRIGRGPGYGYTF.

The J gene is TRBJ2-3, the V gene TRBV7-8; the D is unclear. Germline V gene lookup returns CDR1 SGHVS and CDR2 FQNEAQ. Trimming removed 3 bases from V and 0 bases from J, with 7 bases in between. This CDR3 has 14 residues. The CDR3 here is CASSFGFSTDTQYF. The DNA of the CDR3 is TGTGCCAGCAGCTTCGGATTTAGCACAGATACGCAGTATTTT.

This sequence joins TRBV7-2 and TRBJ1-3, with D perhaps matching TRBD1 (6 bases). Germline CDR1 is SGHTA and CDR2 is FQGNSA. This CDR3 has 15 residues. Deletions cut 3 bases from V and 2 bases from J, with 11 bases between. CDR3 loop: CASSLGGGPGNTIYF. The DNA of the CDR3 is TGTGCCAGCAGCTTGGGTGGGGGGCCTGGAAACACCATATATTTT.

V is TRBV5-1 and J is TRBJ1-1; tentatively, D is TRBD1 (6 bases). The V end was cut by 1 base, the J end by 6 bases, with 13 bases between. The length of the CDR3 is 14 residues. Germline assignment: CDR1 SGHRS and CDR2 YFSETQ. CDR3 DNA sequence: TGCGCCAGCAGCTTGCGGTCAGGGGATCCTGAAGCTTTCTTT. Its translation: CASSLRSGDPEAFF.

This chain links TRBV10-3 with TRBJ2-7; D unresolved. Germline CDR1 and CDR2: ENHRY and SYGVKD. V shed 8 bases and J shed 7 bases, with 12 bases lying between them. The CDR3 extends over 11 amino acids. CDR3 residues: CAIGGPLEQYV. The DNA of the CDR3 is TGTGCCATCGGCGGCCCGCTGGAGCAGTACGTC.

The chain employs TRBV6-5 and TRBJ1-2, with 7 bases that match TRBD1. The trim removed 5 bases at V and 2 bases at J, leaving 8 bases unmatched. The CDR3 has 15 residues. Germline V lookup: CDR1 MNHEY, CDR2 SVGAGI. The CDR3, as DNA: TGTGCCAGCAGTCGTGGAAGGGGGCCCAACTATGGCTACACCTTC. Translated, it gives CASSRGRGPNYGYTF.

The chain couples TRBV4-1 to TRBJ1-4; the match to TRBD1 covers 8 bases. The junction had 9 bases not matched to a gene; V was cut back by 1 base and J by 8 bases. CDR1 MGHRA and CDR2 YSYEKL come from the germline V gene. The CDR3 totals 16 residues. CDR3 loop: CASSQAPGQAVEKLFF. DNA of the CDR3: TGCGCCAGCAGCCAAGCCCCGGGACAGGCAGTAGAAAAACTGTTTTTT.

This clone was recorded only once. The chain joins TRBV27 to TRBJ1-4; D uncertain. CDR1 MNHEY and CDR2 SMNVEV come from the germline V gene (reference sequence). Deletions cut 4 bases from V and 6 bases from J, with 12 bases between. The CDR3 covers 14 residues. The CDR3 is CASSSVGGYEKLFF. The CDR3 nucleotides read TGTGCCAGCAGTTCGGTTGGAGGGTATGAAAAACTGTTTTTT.

This chain links TRBV19 with TRBJ2-1; 16 bases agree with TRBD2. The CDR3 sequence is 17 residues long. Germline trimming cut 6 bases from V and 7 bases from J; bases unmatched to any gene: 9. From germline, CDR1 is LNHDA and CDR2 SQIVND (reference sequence). The DNA for the CDR3 is TGTGCCAGTAGAGGTCCGGGACTAGCGGGAGGGTGGAATGAGCAGTTCTTC. It encodes CASRGPGLAGGWNEQFF.